The present entry profiles one TCR beta chain with its context. Its specificity is unknown. Vbeta (60) and Jbeta (13) primers were used in the PCR. Measured with immunoSEQ multiplex PCR; TCRdb has only the in-frame clones, and not every one. The sample records over 70,000 clones, about two thirds being singletons. Trimming pared 5 bases from V and 4 bases from J, leaving 11 bases between. Germline V gene lookup returns CDR1 SGHVS and CDR2 FNYEAQ. CDR3 length equals 13 residues. This sample is drawn from a study of cytomegalovirus exposure and HLA in healthy donors. Study-wide context: An earlier analysis found some 120 million unique TCR beta sequences from 200 million or so T cells. Counted in an early data release were some 81 million unique TCRs from HLA-typed donors. Overall study findings and caveats: Reports described diagnosis of cytomegalovirus status by the classifier as highly specific and sensitive. In an earlier analysis, in fewer than 700 donors, most V segments appeared productive either ~87% or ~30% of the time.

Sample: PBMCs. The sequence derives from a man in his forties in good health and CMV-seropositive. The chain combines TRBV7-6 with TRBJ2-5, with D possibly matching TRBD1 (6 bases). The CDR3 here is CASSTGQLETQYF. Here the CDR3 DNA reads TGTGCCAGCAGCACCGGACAGTTAGAGACCCAGTACTTC. The full variable domain, its missing parts supplied by reference TRBV7-6 and TRBJ2-5, is GAGVSQSPRYKVTKRGQDVALRCDPISGHVSLYWYRQALGQGPEFLTYFNYEAQQDKSGLPNDRFSAERPEGSISTLTIQRTEQRDSAMYRCASSTGQLETQYFGPGTRLLVL.